A selection of T cell receptor beta chains follows, all from one sample in a study of cytomegalovirus exposure and HLA in healthy donors. The repertoire was sequenced with immunoSEQ multiplex PCR; TCRdb's copy has only in-frame clones and lacks some. Of around 200,000 clones listed, under 85% are singletons. The sequenced sample consisted of PBMCs. These receptors were taken from a man over 45 in good health and CMV-seronegative. Both conserved end residues are part of each CDR3. The D gene is left open where the match is weak. Expanded clones get a size class; other rows say once, few or many, or leave the size out.

clone size,V gene,D gene,J gene,CDR3 protein,CDR3 DNA
NA,TRBV18,NA,TRBJ2-7,CASSPPGAPSYEQYF,TGTGCCAGCTCACCACCTGGGGCCCCCTCCTACGAGCAGTACTTC
NA,TRBV7-3,TRBD2,TRBJ2-5,CASSSSSGSWETQYF,TGTGCCAGCAGCTCTTCTAGCGGGAGTTGGGAGACCCAGTACTTC
NA,TRBV30,NA,TRBJ1-5,CAWSVRGGNQPQHF,TGTGCCTGGAGTGTACGAGGGGGAAATCAGCCCCAGCATTTT
NA,TRBV27,TRBD1,TRBJ2-3,CASSFGPIGTGGTDTQYF,TGTGCCAGCAGTTTCGGACCGATTGGGACAGGGGGGACAGATACGCAGTATTTT
NA,TRBV7-9,TRBD2,TRBJ2-3,CASTKGGLAGLIDTQYF,TGTGCCAGCACCAAGGGAGGGCTAGCGGGCCTCATAGATACGCAGTATTTT
NA,TRBV7-2,TRBD2,TRBJ2-3,CASSLFGLAVGADTQYF,TGTGCCAGCAGCTTATTTGGTCTAGCGGTCGGTGCAGATACGCAGTATTTT
NA,TRBV7-7,NA,TRBJ2-2,CASSLQRGTGELFF,TGTGCTAGCAGCTTACAAAGGGGCACCGGGGAGCTGTTTTTT
NA,TRBV7-2,NA,TRBJ1-5,CASSLRAGAGNQPQHF,TGTGCCAGCAGCTTAAGAGCAGGGGCCGGCAATCAGCCCCAGCATTTT
NA,TRBV30,NA,TRBJ1-1,CAWSVGDLNTEAFF,TGTGCCTGGAGTGTTGGAGACTTGAACACTGAAGCTTTCTTT
NA,TRBV7-9,TRBD1,TRBJ2-7,CASSLVGSTGAYEQYF,TGTGCCAGCAGCTTAGTAGGCTCGACAGGGGCCTACGAGCAGTACTTC
NA,TRBV7-9,NA,TRBJ1-5,CASSLTSTALEPQHF,TGTGCCAGCAGCTTAACCTCGACAGCGCTAGAGCCCCAGCATTTT
NA,TRBV7-2,TRBD1,TRBJ2-7,CASSPGQGEVGEQYF,TGTGCCAGCAGCCCCGGACAGGGGGAGGTTGGCGAGCAGTACTTC
NA,TRBV27,NA,TRBJ2-7,CASSPPRRGSYEQYF,TGTGCCAGCAGTCCCCCCCGACGGGGTTCCTACGAGCAGTACTTC
NA,TRBV2,NA,TRBJ2-7,CASSLKGGISREQYF,TGTGCCAGCAGTCTAAAAGGGGGTATAAGTCGGGAGCAGTACTTC
NA,TRBV5-4,TRBD1,TRBJ1-2,CASSGPGQGHGYTF,TGTGCCAGCAGCGGACCGGGACAGGGTCATGGCTACACCTTC
NA,TRBV7-3,NA,TRBJ2-1,CASSSGGGNSYNEQFF,TGTGCCAGCAGCTCAGGAGGCGGGAACTCCTACAATGAGCAGTTCTTC
NA,TRBV11-3,NA,TRBJ2-5,CASSSGLQETQYF,TGTGCCAGCAGTTCAGGACTCCAAGAGACCCAGTACTTC
once,TRBV7-2,NA,TRBJ2-7,CASSYTSTGAYEQYF,TGTGCCAGCAGCTATACCTCAACGGGGGCCTACGAGCAGTACTTC
NA,TRBV14,NA,TRBJ1-4,CASSPLGGRRGEKLFF,TGTGCCAGCAGCCCCCTCGGGGGGCGCCGAGGCGAAAAACTGTTTTTT
NA,TRBV9,NA,TRBJ2-7,CASSLSTGFTEQYF,TGTGCCAGCAGCCTCTCGACGGGATTTACCGAGCAGTACTTC
NA,TRBV6-5,NA,TRBJ2-7,CASSCSTGLYEQYF,TGTGCCAGCAGTTGCTCTACAGGGCTGTACGAGCAGTACTTC
NA,TRBV7-6,NA,TRBJ2-7,CASSPQDPYEQYF,TGTGCCAGCAGCCCTCAGGATCCCTACGAGCAGTACTTC
NA,TRBV19,TRBD2,TRBJ2-3,CASSMALLAGATDTQYF,TGTGCCAGTAGTATGGCCCTCCTAGCGGGAGCCACAGATACGCAGTATTTT
NA,TRBV7-8,TRBD1,TRBJ1-4,CASSSRGQGPATNEKLFF,TGTGCCAGCAGCTCAAGGGGACAGGGGCCGGCAACTAATGAAAAACTGTTTTTT
NA,TRBV28,NA,TRBJ1-2,CASSTGAYGYTF,TGTGCCAGCAGTACAGGAGCCTATGGCTACACCTTC
NA,TRBV9,NA,TRBJ1-5,CASSVGWGDSNQPQHF,TGTGCCAGCAGCGTAGGATGGGGAGATAGCAATCAGCCCCAGCATTTT
NA,TRBV6-5,TRBD1,TRBJ1-4,CASSRRDRGELFF,TGTGCCAGCAGCCGACGAGACAGGGGGGAACTGTTTTTT
NA,TRBV7-3,TRBD1,TRBJ2-3,CASSRDSYTDTQYF,TGTGCCAGCAGTAGGGACAGCTACACAGATACGCAGTATTTT
NA,TRBV27,NA,TRBJ1-5,CASSFSAGRNQPQHF,TGTGCCAGCAGTTTTTCTGCAGGGCGCAATCAGCCCCAGCATTTT
NA,TRBV2,TRBD1,TRBJ2-5,CASSSRGRGQAETQYF,TGTGCCAGCAGCTCCCGGGGTAGGGGGCAGGCAGAGACCCAGTACTTC
NA,TRBV6-6,NA,TRBJ1-2,CASSSDTRNYGYTF,TGTGCCAGCAGCTCGGACACCCGTAACTATGGCTACACCTTC
NA,TRBV29-1,TRBD2,TRBJ2-5,CSVDRGGETQYF,TGTAGCGTCGACCGGGGAGGGGAGACCCAGTACTTC
NA,TRBV6-5,NA,TRBJ2-5,CASRTGVGETQYF,TGTGCCAGCAGGACGGGGGTCGGAGAGACCCAGTACTTC
NA,TRBV6-1,TRBD2,TRBJ2-5,CASTLGGKETQYF,TGTGCCAGCACCTTGGGGGGGAAAGAGACCCAGTACTTC
NA,TRBV7-2,TRBD1,TRBJ1-6,CASSLAGTVVGSPLHF,TGTGCCAGCAGCTTAGCCGGGACAGTTGTCGGGTCACCCCTCCACTTT
NA,TRBV5-1,NA,TRBJ2-1,CASSSGNNEQFF,TGCGCCAGCAGCTCGGGAAACAATGAGCAGTTCTTC
NA,TRBV7-2,NA,TRBJ2-5,CASSSPNRVQETQYF,TGTGCCAGCAGCTCGCCTAACAGGGTTCAAGAGACCCAGTACTTC